Below are 7 T cell receptor beta chains sequenced from a single sample in a study of T cell changes during pregnancy in multiple sclerosis. Libraries were prepared by immunoSEQ multiplex PCR; TCRdb keeps only in-frame clonotypes and omits some of them. The sample comprises over 25,000 clones, around 89% of which are singletons, and around 10% rests with the top ten. The sample consisted of CD8+ T cells from peripheral blood mononuclear cells, taken in the third trimester of pregnancy. These receptors all stem from a female donor with multiple sclerosis, enrolled in a pregnancy study.

The chain uses TRBV5-4 and TRBJ2-1; 12 bases are a match to TRBD2. Germline V gene data show CDR1 as SGHNT and CDR2 as YYREEE (reference sequence). V lost 4 bases to trimming and J lost 8 bases; unmatched junction nucleotides: 4. The CDR3 consists of 14 residues. CDR3 sequence (DNA): TGTGCCAGCAGCCTTGGACTAGCGGGATATGAGCAGTTCTTC. This sequence encodes CASSLGLAGYEQFF. Based on the CDR3 plus reference TRBV5-4 and TRBJ2-1, the full variable domain is ETGVTQSPTHLIKTRGQQVTLRCSSQSGHNTVSWYQQALGQGPQFIFQYYREEENGRGNFPPRFSGLQFPNYSSELNVNALELDDSALYLCASSLGLAGYEQFFGPGTRLTVL.

This rearrangement joins TRBV7-2 to TRBJ2-7, with TRBD2 matching over 12 bases. Germline V lookup: CDR1 SGHTA, CDR2 FQGNSA. The CDR3 covers 15 residues. The V segment lost 1 base and the J segment 4 bases; nucleotides outside the gene matches: 2. Written as DNA, the CDR3 is TGTGCCAGCAGCTTAGGGACTAGCGGGATTTACGAGCAGTACTTC. This codes for CASSLGTSGIYEQYF.

The CDR3 region is CSVEGRLGTGGSYGYTF. The CDR3 DNA is TGCAGCGTTGAAGGACGGCTTGGGACAGGGGGCAGCTATGGCTACACCTTC. The chain recombines TRBV29-1 with TRBJ1-2; 12 bases are shared with TRBD1. Germline lookup yields CDR1 SQVTM and CDR2 ANQGSEA. The CDR3 sequence is 17 residues long. The J segment lost 4 bases and the V segment lost 1 base, leaving 10 bases of the junction unmatched.

V is TRBV11-2 and J is TRBJ1-4; D remains unclear. V was pared by 5 bases and J by 0 bases, with 10 bases between. Germline CDR1 and CDR2: SGHAT and FQNNGV. This CDR3 is 15 amino acids long. CDR3 DNA sequence: TGTGCCAGCAGCACCTGGAGTGCAACTAATGAAAAACTGTTTTTT. Its translation is CASSTWSATNEKLFF. Filled out from reference TRBV11-2 and TRBJ1-4, the complete variable domain reads EAGVAQSPRYKIIEKRQSVAFWCNPISGHATLYWYQQILGQGPKLLIQFQNNGVVDDSQLPKDRFSAERLKGVDSTLKIQPAKLEDSAVYLCASSTWSATNEKLFFGSGTQLSVL.

The chain is built from TRBV27 and TRBJ2-4; the match to TRBD2 covers 8 bases. CDR3 length equals 15 residues. From germline, CDR1 is MNHEY and CDR2 SMNVEV (reference sequence). V gave up 6 bases and J gave up 1 base; unmatched junction bases: 5. CDR3 DNA sequence: TGTGCCAGCAGCGAAACGGGGGGGGCCAAAAACATTCAGTACTTC. Residues: CASSETGGAKNIQYF.

The chain joins TRBV27 to TRBJ2-1; maybe TRBD1 (5 bases). The CDR3 covers 14 residues. The V gene's germline CDR1 is MNHEY and CDR2 SMNVEV (reference sequence). The ends were cut back, 8 bases at V and 7 bases at J, with 18 bases in the middle. As DNA, the CDR3 is TGTGCCAGCTCCAAGGGGCTTTACAGGAATGAGCAGTTCTTC. This gives the protein CASSKGLYRNEQFF.

This clone is judged medium-sized (0.01 to 0.1%). This sample includes further DNA sequences coding for the same CDR3. The chain employs TRBV5-1 and TRBJ1-5, with D tentatively TRBD1 (5 bases). The CDR3 covers 13 residues. The V end was cut by 2 bases, the J end by 5 bases, with 8 bases between. In germline, CDR1 is SGHRS, CDR2 YFSETQ. The CDR3 is CASSFEGDQPQHF. The CDR3 coding sequence is TGCGCCAGCAGCTTTGAAGGGGATCAGCCCCAGCATTTT.